The 3 T cell receptor beta chains in this list originate from one sample, sequenced in a study of T cells after yellow fever vaccination (dated by TCRdb to about 2019). Library prep was done by 5' RACE. The instrument given in TCRdb is Illumina HiSeq 2500. Using fastp at Q25 and MiXCR, TCRdb reprocessed the public reads and kept productive beta chains. Each record represents a unique CDR3 protein, reported with the most common genes and DNA among its rows. The sample table lists under 600,000 distinct CDR3 sequences, just over 20% of them with a count of one. Around 16% of the sample rests with the top ten. Read against the paper, the sample's treatment or condition label means: live attenuated yellow fever vaccine strain. The sequencing here drew on PBMCs, taken about 20 days after the first yellow fever vaccination. These receptors were obtained from a man aged 18-30 years who received the YFV17D yellow fever vaccine.

The chain combines TRBV27 with TRBJ1-6; D is perhaps TRBD1 (5 bases). Trimming removed 4 bases from V and 7 bases from J, with 14 bases in between. Per the germline V gene, CDR1 is MNHEY and CDR2 is SMNVEV (reference sequence). The CDR3 runs to 15 residues. In nucleotides, the CDR3 is TGTGCCAGCAGTTACTCGCTGGGGCGAAATTCACCCCTCCACTTT. Translated, it gives CASSYSLGRNSPLHF.

This clonotype was counted between two and nine times. CDR3 loop: CASSDFPQIYGYTF. The CDR3 DNA reads as TGTGCCAGCAGTGACTTTCCGCAGATCTATGGCTACACCTTC. The chain couples TRBV2 to TRBJ1-2; D unresolved. Germline assignment: CDR1 SNHLY and CDR2 FYNNEI. The CDR3 runs 14 residues. The V and J ends lost 3 bases and 4 bases respectively, with 12 bases between them.

This clonotype was observed a few times. V and J are TRBV18 and TRBJ2-3; TRBD1 is a possible D gene (6 bases). V shed 3 bases and J shed 1 base, with 17 bases lying between them. Germline V gene sequence: CDR1 KGHSH, CDR2 LQKENI. The CDR3 contains 17 residues. The CDR3 loop is CASSPAFLGARTDTQYF. The CDR3 DNA sequence: TGTGCCAGCTCACCCGCCTTCTTGGGGGCCCGCACAGATACGCAGTATTTT. Variable domain in full (rest from reference TRBV18 and TRBJ2-3): NAGVMQNPRHLVRRRGQEARLRCSPMKGHSHVYWYRQLPEEGLKFMVYLQKENIIDESGMPKERFSAEFPKEGPSILRIQQVVRGDSAAYFCASSPAFLGARTDTQYFGPGTRLTVL.